Below, 17 T cell receptor beta chains from the same sample are listed, as sequenced in a study of early T cells in non-severe SARS-CoV-2 infection. TCRdb used MiXCR to reprocess the 5' RACE reads, holding one entry per CDR3 protein. This table holds about 71,000 distinct CDR3 sequences, roughly 12% found once. Here the sequenced sample was whole blood, taken at baseline. Every receptor here comes from an adult who was a healthcare worker with PCR-confirmed SARS-CoV-2 infection or an uninfected control (not recorded which).

The CDR3 sequence: CASSGEGGSGNTIYF. Here the CDR3 DNA reads TGTGCCAGCAGTGGGGAAGGGGGCTCTGGAAACACCATATATTTT. The chain recombines TRBV2 with TRBJ1-3, with D perhaps matching TRBD1 (6 bases). V lost 4 bases and J 0 bases, leaving 10 bases between the germline ends. The length of the CDR3 is 15 residues. Germline V CDR1 and CDR2: SNHLY, FYNNEI. Full variable domain (missing parts from reference TRBV2 and TRBJ1-3): EPEVTQTPSHQVTQMGQEVILRCVPISNHLYFYWYRQILGQKVEFLVSFYNNEISEKSEIFDDQFSVERPDGSNFTLKIRSTKLEDSAMYFCASSGEGGSGNTIYFGEGSWLTVV.

The table lists this clonotype with a few counts. The rearrangement joins TRBV21-1 to TRBJ2-3; TRBD2, the D gene given by the table, was not confirmed from the DNA. TRBV21-1 is a recognized pseudogene. This CDR3 has 15 residues. The CDR3 DNA reads TGTGCCAGCCCATACCTAGCGGTTAGCACAGATACGCAGTATTTT. This sequence encodes CASPYLAVSTDTQYF.

This clonotype was seen many times. The chain is built from TRBV28 and TRBJ2-2; D call uncertain. This CDR3 contains 16 residues. CDR1 is MDHEN and CDR2 is SYDVKM in the germline V gene. Trimming cost V 5 bases and J 3 bases, with 16 bases left between them. In DNA, the CDR3 is TGTGCCAGCAGTCCAGGCATCCAGGCGTACACCGGGGAGCTGTTTTTT. Translation gives CASSPGIQAYTGELFF.

This clonotype has more than one count but fewer than ten. The chain combines TRBV5-1 with TRBJ1-4, with a weak D call TRBD1 (5 bases). Germline CDR1 SGHRS, CDR2 YFSETQ. V shed 4 bases and J shed 0 bases, with 13 bases lying between them. This CDR3 is built from 16 residues. The CDR3 sequence: CASSAGLGATNEKLFF. CDR3 in DNA: TGCGCCAGCAGCGCGGGACTGGGAGCAACTAATGAAAAACTGTTTTTT.

This sequence joins TRBV6-1 and TRBJ2-2; D gene unclear. Trimming shortened V by 6 bases and J by 3 bases, and 8 bases separated the two germline ends. CDR1 and CDR2 (germline): MNHNS, SASEGT. The CDR3 has 13 residues. The CDR3 DNA sequence: TGTGCCAGCAGACTGGTGGACACCGGGGAGCTGTTTTTT. As protein: CASRLVDTGELFF.

This clonotype has a count of ten or more. The chain links TRBV2 to TRBJ1-6, with D perhaps TRBD1 (5 bases). V was trimmed by 6 bases and J by 7 bases, leaving 16 bases between them. The length of the CDR3 is 15 residues. Germline V CDR1 and CDR2: SNHLY, FYNNEI. Here the CDR3 DNA reads TGTGCCAGCAGAGATACCGGGACGGAAAATTCACCCCTCCACTTT. It yields the protein CASRDTGTENSPLHF.

The chain employs TRBV18 and TRBJ2-7; the D gene is possibly TRBD2 (6 bases). The ends were cut back, 2 bases at V and 7 bases at J, with 15 bases in the middle. The CDR3 contains 14 residues. Per the germline V gene, CDR1 is KGHSH and CDR2 is LQKENI. The CDR3 DNA is TGTGCCAGCTCACCAGGGTCAGGAGGGGCTGAGCAGTACTTC. Protein sequence: CASSPGSGGAEQYF.

This chain joins TRBV18 and TRBJ2-5; weak D call: TRBD1 (5 bases). The V gene lost 1 base and the J gene lost 2 bases, with 17 bases spanning the gap. Germline V gene data show CDR1 as KGHSH and CDR2 as LQKENI. The CDR3 is 17 amino acids. The CDR3 loop is CASSPLKAWGRQETQYF. CDR3 DNA: TGTGCCAGCTCACCACTTAAAGCTTGGGGCAGACAAGAGACCCAGTACTTC.

This chain joins TRBV12-3 or TRBV12-4 and TRBJ2-5; no reliable D call. Trimming removed 3 bases at V and 2 bases at J, with 19 bases between. This CDR3 region has 17 residues. The CDR3 is CASSLLGRTGRQETQYF. In DNA form, the CDR3 reads TGTGCCAGCAGTTTGCTTGGTAGGACGGGTCGGCAAGAGACCCAGTACTTC.

This clonotype was seen more than once but under ten times. The DNA for the CDR3 is TGTGCCAGCAGCCACAGGGTCGGGAATGAGCAGTTCTTC. Amino acids: CASSHRVGNEQFF. J is TRBJ2-1 and V is TRBV3-1; tentative D call: TRBD1 (5 bases). Germline CDR1 and CDR2: LGHDT and YNNKEL (reference sequence). The length of the CDR3 is 13 residues. Deletions cut 3 bases from V and 7 bases from J, with 10 bases between.

In its sample, this clonotype was seen a few times. This chain uses TRBV14 with TRBJ2-2, with a tentative D call TRBD1 (6 bases). Germline values: CDR1 SGHDN, CDR2 FVKESK. Trimming took off 1 base at V and 6 bases at J, with 18 bases between the two ends. The CDR3 is made up of 17 amino acids. CDR3 sequence reads: CASSQGARGRVAGELFF. CDR3 coding DNA: TGTGCCAGCAGCCAAGGGGCCAGGGGACGTGTCGCCGGGGAGCTGTTTTTT.

The chain joins TRBV25-1 to TRBJ1-4; D gene unclear. The V and J ends lost 1 base and 0 bases respectively, with 9 bases between them. This CDR3 comprises 16 residues. The germline V gene has CDR1 MGHDK and CDR2 SYGVNS. The CDR3 reads CASSEFGGATNEKLFF. CDR3 DNA: TGTGCCAGCAGTGAATTCGGCGGTGCAACTAATGAAAAACTGTTTTTT.

This clonotype showed up just a few times. This sequence joins TRBV14 and TRBJ2-7, with unresolved D. The CDR3 runs 12 residues. Trimming stripped 5 bases from V and 2 bases from J, with 7 bases between. CDR1 is SGHDN and CDR2 is FVKESK in the germline V gene. This CDR3 is CASSGTPYEQYF. The DNA for the CDR3 is TGTGCCAGCAGCGGTACACCCTACGAGCAGTACTTC.

The V call is TRBV20-1, the J call TRBJ2-2; D ambiguous. Germline V CDR1 and CDR2: DFQATT, SNEGSKA (reference sequence). The CDR3 has 13 amino acids. V gave up 7 bases and J gave up 4 bases, with 13 bases separating them. The CDR3 protein is CSVTRWPTGELFF. The CDR3 DNA follows: TGCAGTGTTACCCGGTGGCCCACCGGGGAGCTGTTTTTT.

The gene calls are TRBV11-2 and TRBJ2-5; D ambiguous. Germline CDR1 is SGHAT and CDR2 is FQNNGV. CDR3 size: 11 residues. The V gene lost 3 bases and the J gene lost 7 bases, with 6 bases spanning the gap. This CDR3 reads CASSFTVTQYF. CDR3 nucleotide sequence: TGTGCCAGCAGCTTTACGGTGACCCAGTACTTC.

This clonotype was seen repeatedly, ten times or more. The gene calls are TRBV7-2 and TRBJ1-6; TRBD1 matches 9 bases. The junction had 8 bases not matched to a gene; V was cut back by 8 bases and J by 0 bases. Germline V lookup: CDR1 SGHTA, CDR2 FQGNSA. This CDR3 contains 17 residues. The CDR3 DNA reads TGTGCCAGCTTGGACAGGGGCCAGAGCTCCTATAATTCACCCCTCCACTTT. This codes for CASLDRGQSSYNSPLHF.

The J gene is TRBJ2-4, the V gene TRBV3-1; weak D call: TRBD1 (5 bases). V shed 6 bases and J shed 9 bases, with 15 bases lying between them. Germline values: CDR1 LGHDT, CDR2 YNNKEL (reference sequence). The CDR3 sequence is 13 residues long. The CDR3 DNA reads as TGTGCCAGCAGGCATACTGGGGCAGGCATTCAGTACTTC. Translated: CASRHTGAGIQYF.